A selection of T cell receptor beta chains follows, all from one sample in a study of response to subunit inactivated influenza vaccine. MiXCR, applied by TCRdb to the RT-PCR reads, yields one record per CDR3 protein. The data hold 650,000 to 800,000 distinct CDR3 sequences, with around 18% observed a single time. This material consisted of PBMCs from blood, taken more than 4 days after vaccination. These receptor sequences come from a man aged 50-59 years who received an inactivated influenza vaccine. Each CDR3 is given with its conserved first and last residue. A D gene is named only where the DNA matches it firmly. Clone size is not always given. Where it is, it says once, few, many or a class for expanded clones.

D | J | V | size | CDR3 | DNA
TRBD2 | TRBJ2-2 | TRBV7-2 | . | CASSLAGPWRGSGELFF | TGTGCCAGCAGCTTAGCAGGCCCCTGGCGGGGGTCCGGGGAGCTGTTTTTT
. | TRBJ2-2 | TRBV12-3/TRBV12-4 | . | CASSFSAVHGELFF | TGTGCCAGCAGTTTTAGTGCAGTTCACGGGGAGCTGTTTTTT
. | TRBJ1-1 | TRBV7-3 | . | CASSLNGRANTEAFF | TGTGCCAGCAGCTTAAACGGCAGGGCGAACACTGAAGCTTTCTTT
. | TRBJ2-2 | TRBV20-1 | few | CSARDSRASGELFF | TGCAGTGCTAGAGATAGTCGTGCTTCCGGGGAGCTGTTTTTT
. | TRBJ2-5 | TRBV29-1 | many | CSVARLGQETQYF | TGCAGCGTCGCGCGACTAGGCCAAGAGACCCAGTACTTC
. | TRBJ1-2 | TRBV20-1 | many | CSALVYTF | TGCAGTGCTTTGGTCTACACCTTC
. | TRBJ2-1 | TRBV19 | . | CASSMLTGSYNEQFF | TGTGCCAGTAGTATGCTAACGGGCTCCTACAATGAGCAGTTCTTC
TRBD1 | TRBJ2-1 | TRBV2 | . | CATRVDRAYNEQFF | TGTGCCACCCGGGTGGACAGGGCCTACAATGAGCAGTTCTTC
. | TRBJ2-1 | TRBV25-1 | . | CASMQYGKQFF | TGTGCCAGCATGCAGTACGGGAAGCAGTTCTTC
. | TRBJ2-1 | TRBV19 | . | CASSMGGQGKAEQFF | TGTGCCAGTAGTATGGGAGGGCAGGGGAAGGCTGAGCAGTTCTTC
. | TRBJ1-5 | TRBV10-3 | . | CAISLAGNQPQHF | TGTGCCATCAGTTTGGCAGGAAATCAGCCCCAGCATTTT
. | TRBJ2-1 | TRBV7-2 | many | CASSLQQYNEQFF | TGTGCCAGCAGCTTACAACAGTACAATGAGCAGTTCTTC
. | TRBJ2-2 | TRBV20-1 | . | CSANSPGAWVTGELFF | TGCAGTGCTAATTCGCCAGGGGCTTGGGTCACCGGGGAGCTGTTTTTT
TRBD1 | TRBJ2-7 | TRBV27 | few | CASTQSRTGAFYEQYF | TGTGCCAGCACCCAGTCCCGGACAGGGGCGTTCTACGAGCAGTACTTC
. | TRBJ1-5 | TRBV4-1 | few | CASSPRNGQIHQPQHF | TGCGCCAGCAGCCCGAGGAATGGGCAGATCCATCAGCCCCAGCATTTT
. | TRBJ2-7 | TRBV4-3 | . | CASSQESGRGHEQYF | TGCGCCAGCAGCCAAGAGTCGGGTAGGGGACACGAGCAGTACTTC
TRBD1 | TRBJ1-5 | TRBV20-1 | few | CSAKGQMNQPQHF | TGCAGTGCTAAGGGACAGATGAATCAGCCCCAGCATTTT
. | TRBJ2-3 | TRBV7-2 | few | CASSRNGIVADTQYF | TGTGCCAGCAGCCGGAACGGGATAGTCGCAGATACGCAGTATTTT
. | TRBJ2-2 | TRBV5-1 | . | CASSFPGTSRGTGELFF | TGCGCCAGCAGCTTCCCCGGGACAAGTAGGGGGACCGGGGAGCTGTTTTTT
TRBD1 | TRBJ2-5 | TRBV20-1 | few | CSASRDRVRETQYF | TGCAGTGCTTCCCGGGACAGGGTACGGGAGACCCAGTACTTC
TRBD1 | TRBJ1-1 | TRBV11-2 | . | CASSYYRDRWNTEAFF | TGTGCCAGCAGCTACTACCGGGACAGATGGAACACTGAAGCTTTCTTT
. | TRBJ2-3 | TRBV6-5 | . | CASSYSQTSTDTQYF | TGTGCCAGCAGTTACTCCCAAACTAGCACAGATACGCAGTATTTT
. | TRBJ2-2 | TRBV10-3 | few | CAIKEGPNTGELFF | TGTGCCATCAAGGAAGGACCGAACACCGGGGAGCTGTTTTTT
. | TRBJ2-7 | TRBV10-3 | few | CAISAMTAPEQYF | TGTGCCATCAGTGCCATGACTGCGCCCGAGCAGTACTTC
. | TRBJ2-2 | TRBV4-3 | . | CASSQGTYSNTGELFF | TGCGCCAGCAGCCAAGGGACCTATTCGAACACCGGGGAGCTGTTTTTT
. | TRBJ2-3 | TRBV20-1 | few | CSARDRGGAGTDTQYF | TGCAGTGCTAGAGATCGTGGGGGGGCCGGCACAGATACGCAGTATTTT
TRBD2 | TRBJ2-5 | TRBV7-2 | few | CASSSGLPPETQYF | TGTGCCAGCAGCTCGGGACTACCTCCGGAGACCCAGTACTTC
. | TRBJ2-2 | TRBV4-2 | . | CASKYGLNTGELFF | TGTGCCAGCAAATACGGTTTGAACACCGGGGAGCTGTTTTTT
. | TRBJ2-3 | TRBV19 | few | CASSPNSGRDTQYF | TGTGCCAGTAGCCCCAATTCAGGGAGAGATACGCAGTATTTT
. | TRBJ2-7 | TRBV10-3 | . | CAISVAPSRTSSYEQYF | TGTGCCATCAGTGTTGCCCCTAGCCGGACTTCCTCCTACGAGCAGTACTTC
. | TRBJ1-5 | TRBV6-2/TRBV6-3 | . | CASSWKPDGLHKPQHF | TGTGCCAGCAGTTGGAAGCCGGACGGATTACATAAGCCCCAGCATTTT
. | TRBJ1-5 | TRBV27 | few | CASDELPSNQPQHF | TGTGCCAGCGACGAGCTTCCTAGCAATCAGCCCCAGCATTTT